This TCR beta chain was documented in a study of shared clonotypes between healthy human individuals. Broader study findings: A limitation of the genetic and exposure-history diversity represented arose from few donors. Among several donors, roughly 5% of naive CD4 clonotypes were found in common.

Of note for this clone: Its antigen remains unidentified. A much bigger clone sits one base away, suggesting this may be a read error.

This CDR3 is built from 17 residues. V lost 4 bases to trimming and J lost 0 bases, with 16 bases between them. Looked up from germline, CDR1 is LNHDA and CDR2 is SQIVND (reference sequence). The assay was immunoSEQ multiplex PCR, and TCRdb's table has in-frame clones only and misses some. The sample has 1 million to 1.3 million clones, about 80% seen once. Donors were healthy HIV-negative adults without recent acute infections or vaccinations. The clonotype was recovered from a young man in good health. Some clones in this sample may be carry-over from other donors' samples. The sample consisted of memory CD4+ T cells from PBMCs. The subset: CD45RA-negative fraction. This chain links TRBV19 with TRBJ1-3, with D possibly being TRBD1 (5 bases). The CDR3 protein is CASSTGRRGLSGNTIYF. In nucleotides, the CDR3 is TGTGCCAGTAGTACGGGGCGACGGGGCCTCTCTGGAAACACCATATATTTT.